This TCR beta chain is from a study of CD8 T cells in ankylosing spondylitis. TCRdb reprocessed the 5' RACE reads with MiXCR, giving one entry per CDR3 protein. The sample shows 150,000 to 200,000 distinct CDR3 sequences, approximately 20% of them seen only once. Germline V CDR1 and CDR2: SGHNT, YYREEE (reference sequence). V was trimmed by 4 bases and J by 1 base, leaving 18 bases between them. The CDR3 length is 17 residues. The source is a male donor with ankylosing spondylitis or in good health (not recorded which). This rearrangement joins TRBV5-4 to TRBJ2-4; tentative D call: TRBD2 (6 bases). Material for sequencing was blood, either unsorted or a sorted T cell fraction (not recorded which). In DNA, the CDR3 is TGTGCCAGCAGCCGCGGCGGAGGGTTCGCGGCCAAAAACATTCAGTACTTC. Residues: CASSRGGGFAAKNIQYF.